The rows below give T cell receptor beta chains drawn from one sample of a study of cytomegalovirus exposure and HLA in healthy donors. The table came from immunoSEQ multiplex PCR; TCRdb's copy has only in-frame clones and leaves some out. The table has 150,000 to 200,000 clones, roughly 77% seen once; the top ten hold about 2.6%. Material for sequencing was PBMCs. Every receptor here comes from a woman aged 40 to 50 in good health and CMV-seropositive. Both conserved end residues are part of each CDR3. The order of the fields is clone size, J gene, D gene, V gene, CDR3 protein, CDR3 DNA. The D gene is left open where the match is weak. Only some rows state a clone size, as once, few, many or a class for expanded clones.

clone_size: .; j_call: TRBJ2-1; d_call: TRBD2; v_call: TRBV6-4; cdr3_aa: CASSYLAGADEQFF; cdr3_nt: TGTGCCAGCAGTTATCTAGCGGGGGCGGATGAGCAGTTCTTC
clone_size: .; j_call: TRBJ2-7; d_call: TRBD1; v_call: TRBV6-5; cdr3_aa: CASSYVGTGDADEQYF; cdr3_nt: TGTGCCAGCAGTTACGTAGGGACAGGGGACGCGGACGAGCAGTACTTC
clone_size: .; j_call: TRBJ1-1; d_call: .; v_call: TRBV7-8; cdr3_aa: CASSLGGLSDTEAFF; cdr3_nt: TGTGCCAGCAGCTTGGGGGGGTTATCGGACACTGAAGCTTTCTTT
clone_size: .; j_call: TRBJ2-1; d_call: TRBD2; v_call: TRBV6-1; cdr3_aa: CASSDAGTTYNEQFF; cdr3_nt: TGTGCCAGCAGTGATGCCGGGACTACCTACAATGAGCAGTTCTTC
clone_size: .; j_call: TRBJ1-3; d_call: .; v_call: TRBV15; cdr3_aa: CATSRDRISGNTIYF; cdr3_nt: TGTGCCACCAGCAGAGACAGGATCTCTGGAAACACCATATATTTT
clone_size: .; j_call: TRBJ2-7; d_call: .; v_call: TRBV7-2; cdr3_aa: CASSPQGDWPYEQYF; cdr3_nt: TGTGCCAGCAGCCCCCAGGGGGACTGGCCTTACGAGCAGTACTTC
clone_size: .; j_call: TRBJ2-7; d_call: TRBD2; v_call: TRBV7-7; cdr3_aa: CASSPRPSIAGKPHYEQYF; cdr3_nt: TGTGCCAGCAGCCCTAGACCGAGTATAGCGGGGAAACCCCACTACGAGCAGTACTTC
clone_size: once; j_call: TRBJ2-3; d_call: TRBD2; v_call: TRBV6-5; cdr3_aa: CASSTGGTDTQYF; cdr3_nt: TGTGCCAGCAGTACCGGGGGGACCGATACGCAGTATTTT
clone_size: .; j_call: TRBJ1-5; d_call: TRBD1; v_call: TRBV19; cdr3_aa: CASSISLGQSRDSRLYSNQPQHF; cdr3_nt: TGTGCCAGTAGTATTAGCTTAGGGCAATCCCGGGACAGTCGGCTATATAGCAATCAGCCCCAGCATTTT
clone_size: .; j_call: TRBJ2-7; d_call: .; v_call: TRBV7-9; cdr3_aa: CASSSRTVTYEQYF; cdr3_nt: TGTGCCAGCAGCTCCCGGACAGTTACCTACGAGCAGTACTTC
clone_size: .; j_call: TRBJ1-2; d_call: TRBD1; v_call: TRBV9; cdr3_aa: CASSLPGQGYGYTF; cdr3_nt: TGTGCCAGCAGCTTGCCGGGACAGGGGTATGGCTACACCTTC
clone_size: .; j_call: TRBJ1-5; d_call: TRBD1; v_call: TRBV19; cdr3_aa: CASRNTGEGRNQPQHF; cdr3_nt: TGTGCCAGTAGAAATACAGGGGAAGGAAGGAATCAGCCCCAGCATTTT
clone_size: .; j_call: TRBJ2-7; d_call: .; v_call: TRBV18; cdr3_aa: CASSPDGGGEQYF; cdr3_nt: TGTGCCAGCTCACCAGACGGGGGTGGCGAGCAGTACTTC
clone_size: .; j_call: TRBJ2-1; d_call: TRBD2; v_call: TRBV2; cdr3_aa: CASNKRGGSNEQFF; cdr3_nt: TGTGCCAGCAATAAGCGGGGGGGCTCTAATGAGCAGTTCTTC